This record looks at one T cell receptor beta chain sequence and its context. Its specificity is not known. These data are taken from a study of regulatory T cells in long-lasting Graves disease. Documented time point: newly diagnosed GD, antithyroid drugs for less than 3 months. PBMC RNA was the source of the TCR library. Arm-PCR of CDR3 regions and iRepertoire HTBI primers were the basis on which TCR beta libraries were built. MiXCR, applied by TCRdb to the multiplex PCR reads, yields one record per CDR3 protein. This table holds 450,000 to 500,000 distinct CDR3 sequences, about 16% found once. Whole-study findings and limits: Accuracy was possibly reduced by small sample size.

Germline V gene lookup returns CDR1 KGHSH and CDR2 LQKENI. The CDR3 totals 15 residues. With 3 bases removed from V and 5 bases from J, the gap between germline ends came to 16 bases. The same sample was also used in a study of T cells in Graves' hyperthyroidism and ophthalmopathy. That source reports: In patients aged 18 to 65, hyperthyroidism was newly diagnosed, with duration under 2 months. Among thyroid clonotypes expanded above 0.001, most also appeared in blood.

The material was peripheral blood mononuclear cells (PBMCs), obtained at new diagnosis, from a patient treated with antithyroid drugs. This chain connects TRBV18 to TRBJ2-5; the D is unclear. This clonotype was obtained from a man aged 35 to 55 with Graves disease. The CDR3 loop reads CASSPLGALGETQYF. CDR3 in DNA: TGTGCCAGCTCACCTTTAGGCGCCCTGGGGGAGACCCAGTACTTC.